This T cell receptor beta chain originates from a study of cytomegalovirus exposure and HLA in healthy donors. Points from the study as a whole: In a later analysis, an Asian-associated ancestry cluster reportedly showed fewer N-insertions than the 666-donor mean. By a later analysis, the bulk of CMV-associated TCR beta chains appeared HLA-restricted. Researchers reported in a later analysis that a missense DCLRE1C variant was tied to TCR beta V- and J-gene trimming. Most subjects' HLA-A and HLA-B alleles were reportedly predicted from TCR beta sequences.

Germline V gene sequence: CDR1 SGDLS, CDR2 YYNGEE. V was trimmed by 3 bases and J by 2 bases, leaving 6 bases between them. The CDR3 loop spans 12 amino acids. To note about this clone: Its antigen remains unidentified.

The PCR used 60 Vbeta and 13 Jbeta primers. Some clones are missing from TCRdb's copy, which holds only in-frame ones; the method was immunoSEQ multiplex PCR. In the table there are about 130,000 clones, approximately 10% of which are singletons. The clonotype originates from a middle-aged woman in good health and CMV-seropositive. Sequencing was performed on PBMCs. This sequence joins TRBV9 and TRBJ2-7, with a possible D match to TRBD2 (6 bases). The CDR3 coding sequence is TGTGCCAGCAGCGGGGGGGCCTACGAGCAGTACTTC. Its translation is CASSGGAYEQYF.